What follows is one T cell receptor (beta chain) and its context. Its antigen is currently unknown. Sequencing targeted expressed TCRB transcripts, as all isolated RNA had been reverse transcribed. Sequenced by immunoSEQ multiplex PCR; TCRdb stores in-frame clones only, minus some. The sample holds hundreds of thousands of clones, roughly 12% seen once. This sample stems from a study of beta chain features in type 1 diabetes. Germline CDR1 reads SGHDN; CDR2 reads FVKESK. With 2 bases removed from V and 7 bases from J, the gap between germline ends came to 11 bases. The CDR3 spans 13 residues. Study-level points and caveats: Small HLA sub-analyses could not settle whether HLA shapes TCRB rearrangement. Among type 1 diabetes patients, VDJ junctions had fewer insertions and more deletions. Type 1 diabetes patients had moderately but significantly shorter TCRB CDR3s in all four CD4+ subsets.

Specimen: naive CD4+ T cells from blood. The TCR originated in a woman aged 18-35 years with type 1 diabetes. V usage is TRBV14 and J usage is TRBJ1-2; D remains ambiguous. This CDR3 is CASSQSSEFGYTF. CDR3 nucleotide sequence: TGTGCCAGCAGCCAATCTTCGGAGTTTGGCTACACCTTC.